These T cell receptor beta chains were read from a single sample in a study of T cells after yellow fever vaccination. TCRdb re-called the 5' RACE reads with MiXCR, one entry per CDR3 protein. The table has around 320,000 distinct CDR3 sequences, about 11% seen once. This sample comprised CD4+ T cells sorted from PBMCs, obtained 45 days after the yellow fever booster vaccination. The receptors come from a man aged 18 to 30 who received the YFV17D yellow fever vaccine. Both conserved end residues are part of each CDR3. D genes are given only for firm matches. A clone size is listed for some rows: how often the clone was seen (once, few, many), or a class if it is expanded.

J	D	size	V	length	CDR3	DNA
TRBJ1-6	.	few	TRBV4-2	15	CASSQVNRNNSPLHF	TGTGCCAGCAGCCAAGTGAACAGAAACAATTCACCCCTCCACTTT
TRBJ1-2	TRBD1	few	TRBV7-2	16	CASSFFPGQGANGYTF	TGTGCCAGCAGCTTCTTTCCGGGACAGGGGGCGAATGGCTACACCTTC
TRBJ2-1	TRBD2	.	TRBV5-1	15	CASSLPSGGNNEQFF	TGCGCCAGCAGCTTACCTAGCGGGGGTAACAATGAGCAGTTCTTC
TRBJ1-5	TRBD1	few	TRBV12-3/TRBV12-4	14	CASSTGAYSQPQHF	TGTGCCAGCAGCACAGGGGCTTACAGTCAGCCCCAGCATTTT
TRBJ2-7	TRBD2	few	TRBV20-1	13	CSARGTSYYEQYF	TGCAGTGCTCGGGGGACTAGCTACTACGAGCAGTACTTC
TRBJ2-1	TRBD2	few	TRBV12-3/TRBV12-4	16	CASSDQAGGIYNEQFF	TGTGCCAGCAGTGACCAAGCGGGGGGAATCTACAATGAGCAGTTCTTC
TRBJ2-5	TRBD2	few	TRBV12-3/TRBV12-4	15	CASSSNLAVEETQYF	TGTGCCAGCAGTTCCAATCTAGCGGTTGAAGAGACCCAGTACTTC
TRBJ2-3	TRBD2	few	TRBV2	13	CASSSLGLVAQYF	TGTGCCAGCAGTTCCCTGGGACTAGTGGCGCAGTATTTT
TRBJ1-1	.	.	TRBV7-9	14	CASSLAEGWTEAFF	TGTGCCAGCAGCTTAGCGGAGGGGTGGACTGAAGCTTTCTTT
TRBJ1-2	TRBD1	few	TRBV12-3/TRBV12-4	17	CASTGQGFSQGRGDYTF	TGTGCCAGCACCGGACAGGGTTTTTCCCAGGGGAGGGGGGACTACACCTTC
TRBJ2-3	.	.	TRBV20-1	13	CSAGGHEGDTQYF	TGCAGTGCTGGGGGGCATGAGGGAGATACGCAGTATTTT
TRBJ1-6	.	few	TRBV7-9	12	CASSQGGAPLHF	TGTGCCAGCAGCCAGGGTGGGGCACCCCTCCACTTT
TRBJ1-2	.	.	TRBV11-2	12	CASSAYEYGYTF	TGTGCCAGCAGCGCCTATGAGTATGGCTACACCTTC
TRBJ2-2	.	many	TRBV20-1	14	CSARGWVHTGELFF	TGCAGTGCTAGAGGTTGGGTTCACACCGGGGAGCTGTTTTTT
TRBJ1-2	.	.	TRBV10-3	14	CAISGEVAEDGYTF	TGTGCCATCAGTGGAGAGGTGGCAGAAGATGGCTACACCTTC
TRBJ1-6	TRBD1	few	TRBV5-1	15	CASSTSTGTGSPLHF	TGCGCCAGCAGCACCTCGACAGGGACCGGATCACCCCTCCACTTT
TRBJ1-2	.	few	TRBV14	11	CATGERGGYTF	TGTGCCACGGGCGAGAGGGGTGGCTACACCTTC
TRBJ1-5	TRBD1	many	TRBV7-2	13	CASSADRDQPQHF	TGTGCCAGCAGCGCCGACAGGGACCAGCCCCAGCATTTT
TRBJ2-1	.	many	TRBV5-8	15	CASSFLRGGLNEQFF	TGTGCCAGCAGCTTCTTGAGGGGGGGCCTCAATGAGCAGTTCTTC
TRBJ2-5	.	.	TRBV4-1	14	CASSATGTVKTQYF	TGCGCCAGCAGCGCCACCGGGACGGTGAAGACCCAGTACTTC
TRBJ2-7	.	few	TRBV4-2	15	CASSQGVQLSYEQYF	TGTGCCAGCAGCCAAGGGGTCCAGCTATCCTACGAGCAGTACTTC
TRBJ2-6	TRBD2	.	TRBV4-2	20	CASSQEPSAGTSFGANVLTF	TGTGCCAGCAGCCAAGAACCTTCGGCAGGGACTAGTTTTGGGGCCAACGTCCTGACTTTC
TRBJ1-1	TRBD1	few	TRBV30	13	CAWSSQGASEAFF	TGTGCCTGGAGCTCACAGGGGGCTTCAGAAGCTTTCTTT
TRBJ1-2	.	.	TRBV5-6	15	CASSLLRREPYGYTF	TGTGCCAGCAGTCTCCTGAGGAGGGAACCCTATGGCTACACCTTC
TRBJ2-5	.	many	TRBV3-1	13	CASRLRGEETQYF	TGTGCCAGCAGGCTCCGAGGGGAAGAGACCCAGTACTTC
TRBJ1-2	.	many	TRBV7-2	14	CASSLVQANYGYTF	TGTGCCAGCAGCTTAGTACAAGCTAACTATGGCTACACCTTC
TRBJ1-3	.	many	TRBV11-2	11	CASSLVNTIYF	TGTGCCAGCAGCTTAGTGAACACCATATATTTT
TRBJ1-1	.	.	TRBV12-5	14	CASGFRARDTEAFF	TGTGCTAGTGGTTTCCGGGCCCGGGACACTGAAGCTTTCTTT
TRBJ1-4	.	.	TRBV12-3/TRBV12-4	13	CASSFGADEKLFF	TGTGCCAGCAGTTTTGGGGCGGATGAAAAACTGTTTTTT
TRBJ1-5	.	once	TRBV5-1	14	CASSREQGGQPQHF	TGCGCCAGCAGCCGGGAACAAGGGGGACAGCCCCAGCATTTT
TRBJ2-3	.	.	TRBV4-3	15	CASSQDWRGADTQYF	TGCGCCAGCAGCCAAGATTGGAGAGGCGCAGATACGCAGTATTTT
TRBJ1-2	TRBD1	.	TRBV6-2/TRBV6-3	13	CASHDGQGAGYTF	TGTGCCAGCCATGATGGACAGGGGGCGGGTTACACCTTC
TRBJ2-3	.	many	TRBV3-1	12	CASSQRPDTQYF	TGTGCCAGCAGCCAAAGACCAGATACGCAGTATTTT
TRBJ2-2	.	many	TRBV5-4	12	CASSLLTGELFF	TGTGCCAGCAGCTTGCTCACCGGGGAGCTGTTTTTT
TRBJ2-5	TRBD2	.	TRBV4-3	17	CASSQDSGGRRGETQYF	TGCGCCAGCAGCCAAGATAGCGGGGGGCGGCGGGGAGAGACCCAGTACTTC
TRBJ2-5	.	few	TRBV5-1	16	CASSLTGPPGQETQYF	TGCGCCAGCAGCTTAACAGGCCCTCCCGGTCAAGAGACCCAGTACTTC